The 7 T cell receptor beta chains listed next were all sequenced from one sample in a study of blood T cell repertoires in COVID-19. Produced via immunoSEQ multiplex PCR; TCRdb's table is partial and in-frame only. The table lists roughly 250,000 clones, over 80% of them singletons. The source material was PBMCs or T cells enriched from blood (not recorded which). The receptors come from a young woman who had recovered from COVID-19.

CDR3 DNA: TGTGCCAGCAGCTTGACAGGGGTCTCTAACGAGCAGTACTTC. Protein sequence: CASSLTGVSNEQYF. The rearrangement uses TRBV5-4 and TRBJ2-7; 7 bases align to TRBD1. Germline V gives CDR1 SGHNT, CDR2 YYREEE (reference sequence). The junction had 6 bases not matched to a gene; V was cut back by 1 base and J by 5 bases. The CDR3 runs 14 residues.

V gene TRBV16 combines with J gene TRBJ1-5; D gene ambiguous. Trimming stripped 4 bases from V and 5 bases from J, with 15 bases between. The germline V gene encodes CDR1 KGHSY and CDR2 FQNENV. CDR3 length: 15 amino acids. CDR3 bases: TGTGCCAGCAGCCTAAATCCCAGTCTTGATCAGCCCCAGCATTTT. It specifies CASSLNPSLDQPQHF.

This rearrangement joins TRBV2 to TRBJ1-5, with D possibly being TRBD1 (5 bases). There are 15 residues in the CDR3. Trimming took 1 base from V and 2 from J, leaving 9 bases between them. Germline CDR1 SNHLY, CDR2 FYNNEI. The CDR3 DNA is TGTGCCAGCAGTGAAGGCCAGGGCGGCAATCAGCCCCAGCATTTT. It yields the protein CASSEGQGGNQPQHF.

The chain recombines TRBV2 with TRBJ2-7, with 7 bases aligning to TRBD1. This CDR3 is 15 amino acids long. Germline assignment: CDR1 SNHLY and CDR2 FYNNEI. J gave up 1 base and V 3 bases, and 6 bases lay outside the gene matches. CDR3 in DNA: TGTGCCAGCAGTGAGGACAGGACAGGATCCTACGAGCAGTACTTC. It yields the protein CASSEDRTGSYEQYF.

In its sample, this clone was seen a few times. The chain has TRBV18 and TRBJ1-4; weak D call: TRBD1 (5 bases). Looked up from germline, CDR1 is KGHSH and CDR2 is LQKENI. The CDR3 length is 15 residues. Trimming pared 6 bases from V and 0 bases from J, leaving 11 bases between. For the CDR3, the DNA is TGTGCCAGCTCGCCCTTGACAGCAACTAATGAAAAACTGTTTTTT. This encodes CASSPLTATNEKLFF.

The chain uses TRBV4-2 and TRBJ2-7; D is possibly TRBD2 (5 bases). Germline V gene sequence: CDR1 LGHNA, CDR2 YNFKEQ. The length of the CDR3 is 17 residues. V was shortened by 0 bases and J by 4 bases, with 19 bases between the two germline ends. Here the CDR3 reads CASSQDSGPGPGYEQYF. In DNA form, the CDR3 reads TGTGCCAGCAGCCAAGACAGTGGGCCCGGGCCGGGGTACGAGCAGTACTTC.

The rearrangement links TRBV5-1 to TRBJ1-3, with D unresolved. CDR3 length: 13 residues. The V end lost 0 bases, the J end lost 4 bases, and 5 bases lay between the germline ends. From germline, CDR1 is SGHRS and CDR2 YFSETQ. The CDR3, as DNA: TGCGCCAGCAGCTTGGTCAGGGGAAACACCATATATTTT. Residues: CASSLVRGNTIYF.